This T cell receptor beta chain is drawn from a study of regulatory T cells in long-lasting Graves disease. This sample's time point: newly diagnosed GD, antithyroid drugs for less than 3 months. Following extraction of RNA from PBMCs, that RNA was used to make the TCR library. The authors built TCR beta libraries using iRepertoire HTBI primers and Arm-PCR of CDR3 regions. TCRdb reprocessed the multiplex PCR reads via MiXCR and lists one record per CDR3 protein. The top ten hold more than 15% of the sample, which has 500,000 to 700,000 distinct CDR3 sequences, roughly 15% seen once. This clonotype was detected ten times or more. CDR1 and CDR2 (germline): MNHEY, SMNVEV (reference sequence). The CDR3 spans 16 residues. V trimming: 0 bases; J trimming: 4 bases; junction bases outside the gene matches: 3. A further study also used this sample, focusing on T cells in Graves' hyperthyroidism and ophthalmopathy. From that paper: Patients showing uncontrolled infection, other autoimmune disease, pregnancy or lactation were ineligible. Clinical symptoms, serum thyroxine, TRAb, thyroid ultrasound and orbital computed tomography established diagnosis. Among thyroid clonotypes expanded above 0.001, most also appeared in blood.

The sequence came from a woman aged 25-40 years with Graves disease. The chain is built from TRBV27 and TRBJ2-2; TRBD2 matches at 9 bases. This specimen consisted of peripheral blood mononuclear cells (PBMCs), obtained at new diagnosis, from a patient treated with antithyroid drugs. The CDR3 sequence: CASSLSAGGLTGELFF. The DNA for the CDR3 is TGTGCCAGCAGTTTATCAGCGGGAGGACTCACCGGGGAGCTGTTTTTT.